The clone carrying this T cell receptor beta chain was counted a single time. The antigen remains undetermined. This record belongs to a study of OX40 agonist ivuxolimab in advanced cancers. Study results and limitations: The authors also found low normalized T-cell clonal expansion in some nonresponders. Which antigen the expanded peripheral T cells recognized is unknown.

Germline values: CDR1 MNHNS, CDR2 SASEGT. The CDR3 contains 15 residues. Trimming cost V 7 bases and J 0 bases, with 13 bases left between them. Assay: immunoSEQ multiplex PCR; the TCRdb copy retains only in-frame clones and omits some. The data show roughly 80,000 clones, with more than 85% seen just once and approximately 0.7% held by the top ten. This TCR was recovered from an adult with an advanced solid tumor such as melanoma, head and neck, liver or kidney cancer. This material consisted of CD4+ or CD8+ T cells sorted from blood, taken in a trial of the OX40 agonist ivuxolimab. The chain couples TRBV6-1 to TRBJ1-5; D gene ambiguous. The CDR3 region is CASTSAHHSNQPQHF. The CDR3 nucleotides are TGTGCCAGCACTTCCGCGCACCATAGCAATCAGCCCCAGCATTTT.